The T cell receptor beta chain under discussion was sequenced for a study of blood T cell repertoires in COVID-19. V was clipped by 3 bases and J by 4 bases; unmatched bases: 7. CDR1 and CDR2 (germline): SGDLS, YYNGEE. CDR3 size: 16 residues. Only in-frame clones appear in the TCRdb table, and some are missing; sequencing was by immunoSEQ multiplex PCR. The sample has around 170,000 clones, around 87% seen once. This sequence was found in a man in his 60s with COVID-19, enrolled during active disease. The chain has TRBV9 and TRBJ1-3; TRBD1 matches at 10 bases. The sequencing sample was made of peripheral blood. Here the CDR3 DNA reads TGTGCCAGCAGCGGACAGGGGGCCGCCTTCGGAAACACCATATATTTT. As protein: CASSGQGAAFGNTIYF.